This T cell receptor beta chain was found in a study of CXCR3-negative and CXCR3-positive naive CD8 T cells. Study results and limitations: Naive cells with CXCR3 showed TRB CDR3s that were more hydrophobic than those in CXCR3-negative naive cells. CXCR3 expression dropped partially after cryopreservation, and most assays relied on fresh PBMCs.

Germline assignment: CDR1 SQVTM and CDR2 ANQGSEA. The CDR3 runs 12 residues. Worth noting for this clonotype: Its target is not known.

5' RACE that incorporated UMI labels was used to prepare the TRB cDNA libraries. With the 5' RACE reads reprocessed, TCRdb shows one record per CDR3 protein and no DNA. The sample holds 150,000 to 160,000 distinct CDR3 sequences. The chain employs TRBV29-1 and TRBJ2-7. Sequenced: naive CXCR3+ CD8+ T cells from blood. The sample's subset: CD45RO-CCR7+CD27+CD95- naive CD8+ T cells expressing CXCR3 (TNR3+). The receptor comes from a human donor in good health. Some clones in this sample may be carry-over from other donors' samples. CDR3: CSVVTVGFEQYF.